One and the same sample provided the 16 T cell receptor beta chains below, sequenced in a study of vaccination and CD4 T cells after COVID-19. The antigens for these receptors are not known. Regarding treatment: approximately 9-day PBMC culture with coronavirus spike peptide pools or control peptides (ViraFEST assay). According to the study, CD4+ T cells from the unexposed donor were gathered ahead of the COVID-19 pandemic (2011-2018). Sequencing of the DNA from cultured CD4+ T cells was carried out with the Oncomine TCR Beta short-read assay. DNA came from CD4+ T cells after culture. TCRdb reprocessed the PCR reads with MiXCR, giving one entry per CDR3 protein. The table records more than 7,500 distinct CDR3 sequences, just under 45% of them present only once. The specimen sequenced was CD4+ T cells from blood, cultured in vitro. These receptors came from a human donor in good health.

This clonotype showed up just a few times. The rearrangement uses TRBV28 and TRBJ1-2; D gene uncertain. Looked up from germline, CDR1 is MDHEN and CDR2 is SYDVKM. V was cut by 3 bases and J by 8 bases, with 16 bases left in between. The CDR3 runs to 14 residues. The CDR3 DNA reads TGTGCCAGCAGTTTCCCGGGCCCGGAGGGAGGCTACACCTTC. This sequence encodes CASSFPGPEGGYTF.

The chain employs TRBV20-1 and TRBJ1-1; D uncertain. The germline V gene has CDR1 DFQATT and CDR2 SNEGSKA (reference sequence). The V gene lost 2 bases and the J gene lost 8 bases, with 12 bases spanning the gap. CDR3 length: 12 amino acids. The CDR3 sequence is CSARLVQDEAFF. CDR3 DNA sequence: TGCAGTGCTAGACTCGTGCAGGACGAAGCTTTCTTT.

This chain links TRBV7-9 with TRBJ1-6, with D perhaps matching TRBD1 (5 bases). The CDR3 has 14 residues. The germline V and J ends were trimmed by 3 bases and 8 bases, with 11 bases remaining between them. Per germline, CDR1 SEHNR and CDR2 FQNEAQ (reference sequence). CDR3 sequence reads: CASSLTGDDSPLHF. Here the CDR3 DNA reads TGTGCCAGCAGCTTGACCGGGGACGATTCACCCCTCCACTTT.

Only one count was recorded for this clonotype. CDR3 sequence reads: CAVGESNQPQHF. In DNA form, the CDR3 reads TGTGCCGTCGGAGAAAGCAATCAGCCCCAGCATTTT. The rearrangement uses TRBV6-1 and TRBJ1-5; D ambiguous. The germline CDR1 and CDR2 sequences are MNHNS and SASEGT. The V end lost 11 bases, the J end lost 1 base, and 9 bases lay between the germline ends. This CDR3 has 12 amino acids.

The chain has TRBV20-1 and TRBJ2-7; 7 positions agree with TRBD2. Trimming at V came to 6 bases and at J to 3 bases, leaving 8 bases not matched to a gene. The CDR3 consists of 13 residues. CDR1 is DFQATT and CDR2 is SNEGSKA in the germline V gene (reference sequence). DNA for the CDR3: TGCAGTGCCGCCTCGCCTAGCGGCTACGAGCAGTACTTC. Translated, it gives CSAASPSGYEQYF.

The chain recombines TRBV28 with TRBJ1-2; the D gene is possibly TRBD1 (5 bases). The germline V and J ends were trimmed by 6 bases and 5 bases, with 22 bases remaining between them. Germline V gene lookup returns CDR1 MDHEN and CDR2 SYDVKM. CDR3 length: 16 residues. The CDR3 spells CASRPEGAQARYGYTF. The DNA of the CDR3 is TGTGCCAGCAGACCCGAAGGGGCCCAAGCTCGGTATGGCTACACCTTC.

The rearrangement links TRBV20-1 to TRBJ2-5, with 7 bases aligning to TRBD2. The CDR3 extends over 14 amino acids. Germline V lookup: CDR1 DFQATT, CDR2 SNEGSKA (reference sequence). The V and J ends lost 6 bases and 5 bases, in that order; junction bases with no gene match: 12. CDR3 region: CSARTSLLQETQYF. CDR3 coding DNA: TGCAGTGCCCGGACTAGTTTACTTCAGGAGACCCAGTACTTC.

The chain employs TRBV20-1 and TRBJ2-1; a weak D match, TRBD1 (5 bases). CDR1 is DFQATT and CDR2 is SNEGSKA in the germline V gene (reference sequence). This CDR3 has 14 residues. The CDR3, as DNA: TGCAGCGTCCCTAGGGGCGATTACAACAATGAGCAGTTCTTC. It translates to CSVPRGDYNNEQFF.

In DNA form, the CDR3 reads TGTGCCAGCAGCCGTGAGGACAGGGCCGCTTTCTTT. Its translation is CASSREDRAAFF. The chain combines TRBV7-9 with TRBJ1-1, with TRBD1 matching 8 bases. The CDR3 has 12 residues. J lost 11 bases, V lost 5 bases, and 7 bases had no gene match. Germline V lookup: CDR1 SEHNR, CDR2 FQNEAQ (reference sequence).

This chain links TRBV27 with TRBJ2-3; D is possibly TRBD2 (6 bases). V lost 4 bases and J 4 bases, leaving 18 bases between the germline ends. This CDR3 comprises 16 residues. Per germline, CDR1 MNHEY and CDR2 SMNVEV (reference sequence). CDR3 in DNA: TGTGCCAGCAGTTACGGGGTAACACCTAGCGCAGATACGCAGTATTTT. It codes for CASSYGVTPSADTQYF.

This chain links TRBV30 with TRBJ1-2; no clear D gene. The V gene lost 7 bases and the J gene lost 4 bases, with 13 bases spanning the gap. This CDR3 is 12 amino acids long. In germline, CDR1 is GTSNPN, CDR2 SVGIG (reference sequence). CDR3 bases: TGTGCCTCGCCCGGGGTCGGCTATGGCTACACCTTC. As protein: CASPGVGYGYTF.

The chain joins TRBV20-1 to TRBJ1-1; TRBD1 might be the D (6 bases). The CDR3 totals 12 residues. V lost 5 bases, J lost 5 bases, and 12 bases lay in between. CDR1 is DFQATT, CDR2 SNEGSKA, per germline (reference sequence). CDR3 DNA sequence: TGCAGTGCTCCTACAGGGTTGACTGAAGCTTTCTTT. It is translated as CSAPTGLTEAFF.

The V gene is TRBV27, the J gene TRBJ2-3, with no clear D. Deletions cut 4 bases from V and 6 bases from J, with 5 bases between. This CDR3 has 11 amino acids. CDR1 MNHEY and CDR2 SMNVEV come from the germline V gene (reference sequence). For the CDR3, the DNA is TGTGCCAGCAGTTCGTTGGATACGCAGTATTTT. Protein: CASSSLDTQYF.

This clonotype was seen more than once but under ten times. The chain is built from TRBV7-2 and TRBJ1-2, with a weak D call TRBD1 (6 bases). Germline values: CDR1 SGHTA, CDR2 FQGNSA. Trimming left V 3 bases short and J 5 bases short, with 16 bases between. The CDR3 length is 15 residues. The CDR3 loop is CASSFERGPTYGYTF. The CDR3 DNA is TGTGCCAGCAGCTTTGAGCGGGGGCCAACATATGGCTACACCTTC.

J is TRBJ1-2 and V is TRBV6-1; D is undetermined. Germline V gene sequence: CDR1 MNHNS, CDR2 SASEGT. Trimming took off 0 bases at V and 5 bases at J, with 10 bases between the two ends. The CDR3 spans 14 residues. The CDR3 DNA reads TGTGCCAGCAGTGAAGCTAGGGTTGGGTATGGCTACACCTTC. Its protein is CASSEARVGYGYTF.

This clonotype was counted a few times. Here the CDR3 reads CAWGSNYGYTF. CDR3 in DNA: TGTGCCTGGGGCTCAAACTATGGCTACACCTTC. The genes are TRBV30 and TRBJ1-2; D unclear. Per the germline V gene, CDR1 is GTSNPN and CDR2 is SVGIG (reference sequence). This CDR3 spans 11 amino acids. V lost 5 bases, J lost 2 bases, and 6 bases lay in between.